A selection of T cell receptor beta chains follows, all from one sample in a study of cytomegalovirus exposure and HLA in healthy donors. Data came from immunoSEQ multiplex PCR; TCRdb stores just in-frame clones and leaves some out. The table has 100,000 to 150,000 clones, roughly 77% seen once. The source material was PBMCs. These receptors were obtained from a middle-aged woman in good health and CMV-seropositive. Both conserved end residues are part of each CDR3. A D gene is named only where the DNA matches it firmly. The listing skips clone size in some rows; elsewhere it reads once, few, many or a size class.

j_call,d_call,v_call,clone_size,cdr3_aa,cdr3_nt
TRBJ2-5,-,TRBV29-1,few,CSVEDQRVSGETQYF,TGCAGCGTTGAAGATCAGAGGGTGAGCGGAGAGACCCAGTACTTC
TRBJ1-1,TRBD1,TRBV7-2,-,CASSLDRVNTEAFF,TGTGCCAGCAGCTTGGACAGGGTAAACACTGAAGCTTTCTTT
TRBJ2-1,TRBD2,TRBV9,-,CASSLTSGGYNEQFF,TGTGCCAGCAGCCTGACTAGCGGGGGCTACAATGAGCAGTTCTTC
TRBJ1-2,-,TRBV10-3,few,CAISENPGAQGGYTF,TGTGCCATCAGTGAGAATCCCGGAGCCCAAGGCGGCTACACCTTC
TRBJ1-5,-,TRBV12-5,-,CASGLDAGYNQPQHF,TGTGCTAGTGGTTTGGACGCAGGGTACAATCAGCCCCAGCATTTT
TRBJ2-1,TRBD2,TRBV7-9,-,CASSIRREWNNEQFF,TGTGCCAGCAGCATCCGGCGGGAGTGGAACAATGAGCAGTTCTTC
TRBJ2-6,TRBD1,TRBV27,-,CASSPLGQGSGANVLTF,TGTGCCAGCAGTCCACTCGGACAGGGTTCTGGGGCCAACGTCCTGACTTTC
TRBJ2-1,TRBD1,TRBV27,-,CASSFGDRGGNEQFF,TGTGCCAGCAGTTTTGGGGACAGGGGTGGCAATGAGCAGTTCTTC
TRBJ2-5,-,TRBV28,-,CASSLGGEQYF,TGTGCCAGCAGTTTGGGGGGAGAGCAGTACTTC
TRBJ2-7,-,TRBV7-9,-,CSSSFLGDEQYF,TGTTCCAGCAGCTTTCTAGGGGACGAGCAGTACTTC
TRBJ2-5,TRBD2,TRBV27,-,CASSPIRTSGAETQYF,TGTGCCAGCAGTCCTATCCGGACTAGCGGGGCAGAGACCCAGTACTTC
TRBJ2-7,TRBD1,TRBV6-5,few,CASSDRGPQSEQYF,TGTGCCAGCAGCGACAGGGGGCCACAATCCGAGCAGTACTTC
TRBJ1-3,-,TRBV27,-,CASTFPAQALSGNTIYF,TGTGCCAGCACCTTCCCAGCACAGGCTCTCTCTGGAAACACCATATATTTT
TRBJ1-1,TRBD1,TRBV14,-,CASSHLGTAEAFF,TGTGCCAGCAGCCACCTGGGGACAGCTGAAGCTTTCTTT
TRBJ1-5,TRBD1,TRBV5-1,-,CASSLGVAGGVGNQPQHF,TGCGCCAGCAGCTTGGGGGTAGCAGGGGGCGTTGGCAATCAGCCCCAGCATTTT
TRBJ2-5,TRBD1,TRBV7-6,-,CASSLAAGGETQYF,TGTGCCAGCAGCTTAGCGGCAGGGGGAGAGACCCAGTACTTC
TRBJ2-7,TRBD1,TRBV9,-,CASSTGQEWYEQYF,TGTGCCAGCAGCACAGGACAGGAATGGTACGAGCAGTACTTC